This T cell receptor beta chain was documented in a study of shared clonotypes between healthy human individuals. About this clone itself: Its target is not known.

CDR1 and CDR2 (germline): SGHTA, FQGTGA. This CDR3 comprises 13 residues. V lost 1 base and J 5 bases, leaving 8 bases between the germline ends. Study-wide findings and caveats: What naive subsets generally showed was a larger estimated richness than memory subsets showed. Blood was the only sampled material, and tissue repertoires likely differ.

Clones were read by immunoSEQ multiplex PCR, and TCRdb kept only the in-frame ones, dropping some. Among about 1 million clones, about 75% were seen once, and the ten largest hold 1.4%. All donors were healthy HIV-negative adults lacking recent acute infections or vaccinations. The sequence came from a man aged 18 to 29 in good health. The sequencing sample was made of memory CD4+ T cells sorted from blood. Subset reported: CD45RA-negative fraction. The chain couples TRBV7-3 to TRBJ2-5; D remains ambiguous. The CDR3 reads CASSLSGMETQYF. Written as DNA, the CDR3 is TGTGCCAGCAGCTTAAGTGGCATGGAGACCCAGTACTTC.